The clone carrying this T cell receptor beta chain was counted between two and nine times. The antigen is not known. The sample is drawn from a study of human T cells and chemical hapten exposure. Germline CDR1 MNHEY, CDR2 SMNVEV (reference sequence). The CDR3 spans 17 residues. Between the trimmed V and J ends, which lost 9 bases and 1 base, there was a span of 21 bases. Study-level results: Clustering by CDR3 similarity yielded significantly more large clusters from expanded TCRs than controls. No change in TCRs above 1 in 1000 frequency was produced by DPC sensitization.

Time point meaning: patch test 1, 2 weeks after DPC sensitization. The treatment was: therapeutic diphenylcyclopropenone sensitization with weekly scalp DPC. Blood draws came first, before each patch test. Those who donated were patients with alopecia, 18 to 70 years of age, and suitable for DPC. TCRdb reanalysed the RACE reads using MiXCR and keeps one entry per CDR3 protein. The repertoire consists of roughly 200,000 distinct CDR3 sequences, with about 22% occurring once and the leading ten covering over 6.5%. The J gene is TRBJ2-2, the V gene TRBV27, with D perhaps TRBD1 (6 bases). The sequence was obtained from a woman in her forties or fifties with alopecia areata. Some clones in this sample may be carry-over from other donors' samples. The sample in question was whole blood, obtained in connection with sensitization to the hapten diphenylcyclopropenone (DPC). The CDR3 loop is CASSLTGTSWNTGELFF. The CDR3 coding sequence is TGTGCCAGTTCATTAACAGGGACCTCCTGGAACACCGGGGAGCTGTTTTTT.